In its sample, the clone carrying this T cell receptor beta chain was seen many times. The record originates from a study of molecular identifiers for immune sequencing clone quantification. The V gene's germline CDR1 is KGHSH and CDR2 LQKENI. Trimming removed 3 bases from V and 9 bases from J, with 9 bases in between. The CDR3 length is 12 residues. TCRdb re-analysed the PCR reads in MiXCR, keeping a single row per CDR3 protein. The sample yields 50,000 to 65,000 distinct CDR3 sequences, roughly 24% seen once. The sequenced material came from naive CD8+ T cells from blood, with Jurkat cell RNA spiked in. Noted subset: FACS-sorted CD8+CD4-CCR7+CD45RA+ naive T cells. The TCR sequence derives from a human donor in good health. Some libraries in this study had Jurkat cell RNA spiked in. V usage is TRBV18 and J usage is TRBJ2-1; the D gene could be TRBD1 or TRBD2 (5 bases each). CDR3: CASSPGTIEQFF. CDR3 DNA: TGTGCCAGCTCACCCGGGACCATTGAGCAGTTCTTC.